Shown below are 30 T cell receptor beta chains from a single sample sequenced in a study of vaccination and CD4 T cells after COVID-19 (dated by TCRdb to between 2020 and 2023). Library generation was performed with PCR. The sequencer was an Illumina iSeq 100. DNA from cultured CD4+ T cells was subjected to TCR sequencing with the Oncomine TCR Beta short-read assay at the Johns Hopkins FTIC core. The public reads were quality trimmed at Q25 with fastp and then assembled into clones with MiXCR by TCRdb, keeping productive beta chains. Every distinct CDR3 protein forms one entry, paired with its most common genes and DNA. The sample includes a few thousand distinct CDR3 sequences, with approximately 59% observed a single time. About 32% of the sample rests with the top ten. These TCRs' antigens remain unknown. Read against the paper, the sample's treatment or condition label means: roughly ten-day PBMC culture with coronavirus spike peptide pools or control peptides (ViraFEST assay). CD4+ T cells from unexposed donors were collected before the COVID-19 pandemic (2011-2018).

Sample: CD4+ T cells from blood, cultured in vitro. The source is a human donor in good health.

The chain joins TRBV19 to TRBJ2-5; 9 bases are shared with TRBD1. Germline V gives CDR1 LNHDA, CDR2 SQIVND (reference sequence). The trim removed 5 bases at V and 5 bases at J, leaving 9 bases unmatched. The CDR3 is made up of 15 amino acids. This chain's CDR3 is CASSPTGGGRETQYF. The CDR3 region has the DNA TGTGCCAGTAGTCCCACAGGGGGCGGACGGGAGACCCAGTACTTC.

The chain is built from TRBV12-3 or TRBV12-4 and TRBJ1-1; D is undetermined. The length of the CDR3 is 13 residues. V was clipped by 7 bases and J by 4 bases, with 13 bases between them. The CDR3 DNA sequence: TGTGCCAGCACCGTGACGGCTGGCACTGAAGCTTTCTTT. It encodes CASTVTAGTEAFF.

The chain links TRBV11-2 to TRBJ2-3; D not certain. The ends were cut back, 4 bases at V and 1 base at J, with 12 bases in the middle. Germline values: CDR1 SGHAT, CDR2 FQNNGV. The CDR3 extends over 15 amino acids. The CDR3 sequence is CASSYNRPGTDTQYF. The CDR3 nucleotides read TGTGCCAGCAGCTACAACCGGCCGGGCACAGATACGCAGTATTTT.

This clonotype was seen more than once but under ten times. This rearrangement joins TRBV6-1 to TRBJ2-7; weak D call: TRBD2 (6 bases). The germline V gene has CDR1 MNHNS and CDR2 SASEGT. Trimming stripped 0 bases from V and 0 bases from J, with 9 bases between. The CDR3 has 15 amino acids. The CDR3 loop is CASSEASGSSYEQYF. The CDR3 nucleotides are TGTGCCAGCAGTGAAGCTTCCGGGAGCTCCTACGAGCAGTACTTC.

The genes are TRBV6-1 and TRBJ1-2; the D is unclear. This CDR3 spans 13 amino acids. V was clipped by 1 base and J by 5 bases, with 8 bases between them. CDR1 is MNHNS, CDR2 SASEGT, per germline. The CDR3 nucleotides read TGTGCCAGCAGTGAAGGGCCGCAATATGGCTACACCTTC. Amino acids: CASSEGPQYGYTF.

This chain connects TRBV25-1 to TRBJ1-2, with D unclear. Germline lookup yields CDR1 MGHDK and CDR2 SYGVNS. V was cut by 2 bases and J by 4 bases, with 11 bases left in between. The CDR3 runs 14 residues. The CDR3 region has the DNA TGTGCCAGCAGTGAAGAAGATTTACTCTATGGCTACACCTTC. Its translation: CASSEEDLLYGYTF.

This chain joins TRBV9 and TRBJ2-2, with TRBD2 identical over 9 bases. CDR1 and CDR2 (germline): SGDLS, YYNGEE. V dropped 2 bases and J dropped 3; count of bases not matched to a gene: 8. The CDR3 has 17 amino acids. The DNA for the CDR3 is TGTGCCAGCAGCGTGGGCGGGAGGGCCATTTACACCGGGGAGCTGTTTTTT. This sequence encodes CASSVGGRAIYTGELFF. The variable domain in full, completed from reference TRBV9 and TRBJ2-2, reads DSGVTQTPKHLITATGQRVTLRCSPRSGDLSVYWYQQSLDQGLQFLIQYYNGEERAKGNILERFSAQQFPDLHSELNLSSLELGDSALYFCASSVGGRAIYTGELFFGEGSRLTVL.

The chain carries TRBV21-1 and TRBJ2-7. TRBV21-1 has pseudogene status. This CDR3 spans 13 amino acids. The DNA for the CDR3 is TGTGCCAGCAGACCAAACGAGGTCTACGAGCAGTACTTC. Translation gives CASRPNEVYEQYF.

V is TRBV29-1 and J is TRBJ2-1; D may be TRBD1 or TRBD2 (6 bases each). This CDR3 has 12 amino acids. The V gene's germline CDR1 is SQVTM and CDR2 ANQGSEA. The V end was cut by 6 bases, the J end by 8 bases, with 14 bases between. The CDR3 spells CSVRGRADEQFF. In DNA form, the CDR3 reads TGCAGCGTCCGGGGGCGCGCAGATGAGCAGTTCTTC.

The V gene is TRBV20-1, the J gene TRBJ2-3; the D is unclear. Germline lookup yields CDR1 DFQATT and CDR2 SNEGSKA (reference sequence). The V gene lost 7 bases and the J gene lost 3 bases, with 14 bases spanning the gap. CDR3 length: 13 amino acids. In nucleotides, the CDR3 is TGCAGTGTTTACCGCTATGGTACAGATACGCAGTATTTT. The encoded protein is CSVYRYGTDTQYF.

This clonotype is a singleton in its sample. This rearrangement joins TRBV20-1 to TRBJ2-4; 7 nucleotides align to TRBD2. CDR1 is DFQATT and CDR2 is SNEGSKA in the germline V gene (reference sequence). The CDR3 spans 17 residues. With V trimmed by 1 base and J by 0 bases, 9 bases remained unmatched. The CDR3 nucleotides are TGCAGTGCTAGAGCCTCCTTGGGGGGGGGAGCCAAAAACATTCAGTACTTC. Protein sequence: CSARASLGGGAKNIQYF.

The chain joins TRBV20-1 to TRBJ2-1; 9 nucleotides align to TRBD1. The DNA end lines up better with TRBJ2-7; the J call may be wrong. The CDR3 extends over 14 amino acids. The germline CDR1 and CDR2 sequences are DFQATT and SNEGSKA (reference sequence). This CDR3 reads CSASRTGDSYEQYF. CDR3 nucleotides: TGCAGTGCTAGTAGGACAGGGGACTCCTACGAGCAGTACTTC.

This chain uses TRBV15 with TRBJ2-1; 9 bases are a match to TRBD2. Per the germline V gene, CDR1 is LNHNV and CDR2 is YYDKDF (reference sequence). The CDR3 extends over 16 amino acids. The junction had 7 bases not matched to a gene; V was cut back by 0 bases and J by 7 bases. CDR3 amino acids: CATSRDPSGVPNEQFF. In DNA form, the CDR3 reads TGTGCCACCAGCAGAGATCCTAGCGGGGTACCTAATGAGCAGTTCTTC.

This chain uses TRBV12-3 or TRBV12-4 with TRBJ2-7; 7 bases align to TRBD1. The CDR3 length is 12 residues. With 8 bases clipped from V and 4 bases from J, the junction kept 5 bases outside the gene matches. The CDR3 is CASAIQGYEQYF. CDR3 DNA sequence: TGTGCCAGCGCAATACAGGGGTACGAGCAGTACTTC.

The sample holds one count of this clonotype. The chain employs TRBV20-1 and TRBJ1-6; D is unresolved. The V end was cut by 3 bases, the J end by 0 bases, with 6 bases between. There are 14 residues in the CDR3. From germline, CDR1 is DFQATT and CDR2 SNEGSKA (reference sequence). The CDR3 is CSASVSSYNSPLHF. In DNA form, the CDR3 reads TGCAGTGCTAGCGTAAGCTCCTATAATTCACCCCTCCACTTT.

The genes are TRBV10-3 and TRBJ2-5; the match to TRBD1 covers 7 bases. Per germline, CDR1 ENHRY and CDR2 SYGVKD. This CDR3 is 13 amino acids long. J was trimmed by 2 bases and V by 8 bases; bases with no gene match: 5. The CDR3 reads CAIQLGQQETQYF. CDR3 DNA: TGTGCCATCCAATTGGGACAGCAAGAGACCCAGTACTTC.

The chain recombines TRBV6-1 with TRBJ2-3; 8 nucleotides match TRBD2. Germline V lookup: CDR1 MNHNS, CDR2 SASEGT. CDR3 size: 13 residues. V trimming: 10 bases; J trimming: 1 base; junction bases outside the gene matches: 4. The CDR3, as DNA: TGTGCCACATCGCGGGGGGGCACAGATACGCAGTATTTT. Protein: CATSRGGTDTQYF.

In DNA form, the CDR3 reads TGTGCCTGGAGTTTTCCTCAGAGAGCTATTTACGAGCAGTACTTC. It is translated as CAWSFPQRAIYEQYF. The rearrangement joins TRBV30 to TRBJ2-7; no clear D gene. CDR3 length: 15 amino acids. Trimming removed 2 bases from V and 4 bases from J, with 18 bases in between. The germline gives CDR1 GTSNPN, CDR2 SVGIG (reference sequence).

V usage is TRBV6-2 or TRBV6-3 and J usage is TRBJ2-2, with 11 bases matching TRBD1. Per germline, CDR1 MNHEY and CDR2 SVGEGT. The CDR3 spans 15 residues. Germline trimming cut 7 bases from V and 4 bases from J; bases unmatched to any gene: 5. The CDR3 sequence: CASTPGQGGTGELFF. Here the CDR3 DNA reads TGTGCCAGCACCCCGGGACAGGGGGGCACCGGGGAGCTGTTTTTT.

The chain is built from TRBV27 and TRBJ2-2; 7 positions agree with TRBD2. This CDR3 contains 15 residues. After removal of 7 bases from V and 4 bases from J, the junction contained 9 bases not matched to a gene. Germline lookup yields CDR1 MNHEY and CDR2 SMNVEV (reference sequence). CDR3 sequence: CASKGEGGGTGELFF. As DNA, the CDR3 is TGTGCCAGCAAAGGGGAGGGCGGTGGCACCGGGGAGCTGTTTTTT.

J is TRBJ1-6 and V is TRBV7-9; D call uncertain. V dropped 3 bases and J dropped 7 bases, with 4 bases sitting between them. Germline values: CDR1 SEHNR, CDR2 FQNEAQ (reference sequence). The CDR3 is 12 amino acids. CDR3 amino acids: CASSLMNSPLHF. CDR3 DNA: TGTGCCAGCAGCTTGATGAATTCACCCCTCCACTTT. Combining the CDR3 with reference TRBV7-9 and TRBJ1-6 gives the whole variable domain DTGVSQNPRHKITKRGQNVTFRCDPISEHNRLYWYRQTLGQGPEFLTYFQNEAQLEKSRLLSDRFSAERPKGSFSTLEIQRTEQGDSAMYLCASSLMNSPLHFGNGTRLTVT.

This clonotype showed up just once. This chain uses TRBV19 with TRBJ1-2; D remains ambiguous. The V gene lost 3 bases and the J gene lost 4 bases, with 24 bases spanning the gap. The CDR3 is 18 amino acids. Germline V gene sequence: CDR1 LNHDA, CDR2 SQIVND (reference sequence). The CDR3 spells CASSIYGGSSETLYGYTF. In DNA form, the CDR3 reads TGTGCCAGTAGTATCTATGGTGGCTCCTCCGAAACTCTCTATGGCTACACCTTC. Based on the CDR3 plus reference TRBV19 and TRBJ1-2, the full variable domain is DGGITQSPKYLFRKEGQNVTLSCEQNLNHDAMYWYRQDPGQGLRLIYYSQIVNDFQKGDIAEGYSVSREKKESFPLTVTSAQKNPTAFYLCASSIYGGSSETLYGYTFGSGTRLTVV.

On this clonotype: The junction departs from germline at one end; a sequencing error may be responsible. This chain connects TRBV28 to TRBJ1-6, with 8 bases identical to TRBD1. The germline CDR1 and CDR2 sequences are MDHEN and SYDVKM. The CDR3 extends over 12 amino acids. The CDR3 DNA sequence: TGTGCCAGCAGTTTCCGCATCAGGGGGCTGGACTTT. It translates to CASSFRIRGLDF.

The V call is TRBV5-5, the J call TRBJ1-2; TRBD1 might be the D (6 bases). This CDR3 is 13 amino acids long. Germline loops: CDR1 SGHKS, CDR2 YYEKEE (reference sequence). V lost 3 bases and J 3 bases, leaving 9 bases between the germline ends. The CDR3 sequence is CASSSTGYYGYTF. CDR3 nucleotides: TGTGCCAGCAGCTCCACAGGGTACTATGGCTACACCTTC.

This clonotype was seen a few times. The CDR3 sequence: CASSNLQGFGYGYTF. CDR3 sequence (DNA): TGTGCCAGCAGCAATCTCCAGGGATTCGGTTATGGCTACACCTTC. The chain joins TRBV27 to TRBJ1-2; tentatively, D is TRBD1 (5 bases). The CDR3 spans 15 residues. In germline, CDR1 is MNHEY, CDR2 SMNVEV (reference sequence). The germline V and J ends were trimmed by 6 bases and 5 bases, with 19 bases remaining between them.

The sample holds a few counts of this clonotype. The V gene is TRBV7-2, the J gene TRBJ1-1; weak D call: TRBD1 (5 bases). There are 13 residues in the CDR3. V lost 5 bases, J lost 1 base, and 8 bases lay in between. CDR1 is SGHTA, CDR2 FQGNSA, per germline. The CDR3, as DNA: TGTGCCAGCAGCACAGACAGGAACACTGAAGCTTTCTTT. Its translation is CASSTDRNTEAFF. The full variable domain, in which reference TRBV7-2 and TRBJ1-1 provide the parts outside the CDR3, is GAGVSQSPSNKVTEKGKDVELRCDPISGHTALYWYRQSLGQGLEFLIYFQGNSAPDKSGLPSDRFSAERTGGSVSTLTIQRTQQEDSAVYLCASSTDRNTEAFFGQGTRLTVV.

The chain links TRBV19 to TRBJ2-5, with a possible D match to TRBD1 (6 bases). The length of the CDR3 is 13 residues. The germline gives CDR1 LNHDA, CDR2 SQIVND (reference sequence). Trimming left V 6 bases short and J 2 bases short, with 10 bases between. This CDR3 is CASSRDTQETQYF. In nucleotides, the CDR3 is TGTGCCAGTAGCCGGGACACTCAAGAGACCCAGTACTTC.

This clonotype was picked up a small number of times. The chain is built from TRBV30 and TRBJ1-5; D unresolved. Trimming removed 3 bases from V and 1 base from J, with 13 bases in between. The CDR3 extends over 15 amino acids. The germline gives CDR1 GTSNPN, CDR2 SVGIG (reference sequence). CDR3 loop: CAWSPRRESNQPQHF. The CDR3 bases are TGTGCCTGGAGCCCTAGGCGGGAAAGCAATCAGCCCCAGCATTTT.

This clonotype has just a few counts. This chain joins TRBV20-1 and TRBJ2-5; D may be TRBD1 (6 bases). CDR3 length: 12 amino acids. V lost 6 bases and J 5 bases, leaving 13 bases between the germline ends. The V gene's germline CDR1 is DFQATT and CDR2 SNEGSKA (reference sequence). As DNA, the CDR3 is TGCAGTGCCAAGGTTAGGGGGGAGACCCAGTACTTC. It translates to CSAKVRGETQYF.

The chain joins TRBV6-1 to TRBJ2-2, with 8 bases lining up with TRBD2. The CDR3 is 18 amino acids. V shed 2 bases and J 0 bases; nucleotides not matched to a gene: 8. The germline gives CDR1 MNHNS, CDR2 SASEGT. This CDR3 reads CASSEIREGRANTGELFF. The CDR3 region has the DNA TGTGCCAGCAGTGAAATTCGGGAGGGCCGTGCGAACACCGGGGAGCTGTTTTTT.